This is a list of T cell receptor beta chains from one sample in a study of blood T cell repertoires in COVID-19. The repertoire was sequenced with immunoSEQ multiplex PCR; TCRdb's copy has only in-frame clones and lacks some. The repertoire holds 650,000 to 800,000 clones, with 90% as singletons. Source material: peripheral blood. These TCRs come from a woman aged 18-29 years with acute or convalescent COVID-19. Both conserved end residues are part of each CDR3. The order of the fields is CDR3 DNA, CDR3 protein, V gene, D gene, clone size, CDR3 length, J gene. D genes are given only for firm matches. Clone size is shown for a subset of rows, as once, few, many or a class of expanded clone.

TGTGCCAGCAGCCAAGTGGGGGGGAACACTGAAGCTTTCTTT | CASSQVGGNTEAFF | TRBV3-1/TRBV3-2 | NA | few | 14 | TRBJ1-1
TGTGCCAGCAGTATACGTTCAGGGACTGGAAACACCATATATTTT | CASSIRSGTGNTIYF | TRBV27 | NA | NA | 15 | TRBJ1-3
TGTGCCAGCAGCCAAGGGGCCCCCGGGGGGGTCTACGAGCAGTACTTC | CASSQGAPGGVYEQYF | TRBV14 | TRBD2 | NA | 16 | TRBJ2-7
TGCGCCAGCAGCGCTTTTGACAGGGGGGGCAATCAGCCCCAGCATTTT | CASSAFDRGGNQPQHF | TRBV10-1 | TRBD1 | NA | 16 | TRBJ1-5
TGTGCCAGCAGTCTCGCAGGGGGACAGCCCCAGCATTTT | CASSLAGGQPQHF | TRBV5-5 | TRBD1 | NA | 13 | TRBJ1-5
TGCGCCAGCAGCCAAGAAAAACGGGACAGGGCTACCTACGAGCAGTACTTC | CASSQEKRDRATYEQYF | TRBV4-1 | TRBD1 | NA | 17 | TRBJ2-7
TGTGCCAGCAGCGTAGAGGAGCGGCCCTATGGCTACACCTTC | CASSVEERPYGYTF | TRBV9 | NA | NA | 14 | TRBJ1-2
TGCGCCAGCAGACTGACAGGGAAGGGGACTGAAGCTTTCTTT | CASRLTGKGTEAFF | TRBV5-1 | TRBD1 | few | 14 | TRBJ1-1
TGTGCCAGCAGTATAAACAGGGGATGGGAGACCCAGTACTTC | CASSINRGWETQYF | TRBV6-5 | TRBD1 | NA | 14 | TRBJ2-5
TGCGCCAGCAGCTTGTTGGCTGAGCAGTTCTTC | CASSLLAEQFF | TRBV5-1 | NA | NA | 11 | TRBJ2-1
TGCGCCAGCAGCTTGGGGGGGCTGAACACCGGGGAGCTGTTTTTT | CASSLGGLNTGELFF | TRBV5-1 | NA | NA | 15 | TRBJ2-2
TGTGCCAGCAGCGTAGACAACAGGGTGGGAGAGACCCAGTACTTC | CASSVDNRVGETQYF | TRBV9 | NA | NA | 15 | TRBJ2-5